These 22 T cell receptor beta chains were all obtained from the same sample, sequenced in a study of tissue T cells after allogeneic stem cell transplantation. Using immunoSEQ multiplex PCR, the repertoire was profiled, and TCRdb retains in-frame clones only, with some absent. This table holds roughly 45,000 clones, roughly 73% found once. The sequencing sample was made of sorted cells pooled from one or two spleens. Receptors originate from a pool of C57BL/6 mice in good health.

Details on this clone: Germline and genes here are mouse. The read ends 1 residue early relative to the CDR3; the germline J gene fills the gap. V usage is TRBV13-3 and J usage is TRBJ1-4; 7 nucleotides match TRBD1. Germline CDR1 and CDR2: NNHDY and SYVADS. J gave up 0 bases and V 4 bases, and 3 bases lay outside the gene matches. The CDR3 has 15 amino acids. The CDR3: CASSLGQISNERLFF. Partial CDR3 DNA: TGTGCCAGCAGTCTGGGACAGATTTCCAACGAAAGATTATTT.

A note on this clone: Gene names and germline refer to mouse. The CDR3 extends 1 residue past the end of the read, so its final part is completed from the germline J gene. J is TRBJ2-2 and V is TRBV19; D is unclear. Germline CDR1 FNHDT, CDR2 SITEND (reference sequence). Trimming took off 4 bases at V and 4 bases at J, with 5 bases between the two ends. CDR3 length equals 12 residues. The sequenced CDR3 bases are TGTGCCAGCAGTCGGGTCACCGGGCAGCTCTAC. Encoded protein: CASSRVTGQLY. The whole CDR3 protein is CASSRVTGQLYF. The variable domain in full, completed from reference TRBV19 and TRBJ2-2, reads GGIITQTPKFLIGQEGQKLTLKCQQNFNHDTMYWYRQDSGKGLRLIYYSITENDLQKGDLSEGYDASREKKSSFSLTVTSAQKNEMAVFLCASSRVTGQLYFGEGSKLTVL.

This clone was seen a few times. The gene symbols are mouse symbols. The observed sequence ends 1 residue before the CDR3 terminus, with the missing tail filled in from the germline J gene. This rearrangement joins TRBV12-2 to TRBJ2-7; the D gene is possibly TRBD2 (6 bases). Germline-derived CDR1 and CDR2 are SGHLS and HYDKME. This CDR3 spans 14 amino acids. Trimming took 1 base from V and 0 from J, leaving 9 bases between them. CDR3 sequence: CASSLPGVSYEQYF. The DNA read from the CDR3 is TGTGCCAGCTCTCTACCTGGGGTCTCCTATGAACAGTAC. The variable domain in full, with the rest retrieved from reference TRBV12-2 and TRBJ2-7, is NSGVVQSPRYIIKGKGERSILKCIPISGHLSVAWYQQTQGQELKFFIQHYDKMERDKGNLPSRFSVQQFDDYHSEMNMSALELEDSAVYFCASSLPGVSYEQYFGPGTRLTVL.

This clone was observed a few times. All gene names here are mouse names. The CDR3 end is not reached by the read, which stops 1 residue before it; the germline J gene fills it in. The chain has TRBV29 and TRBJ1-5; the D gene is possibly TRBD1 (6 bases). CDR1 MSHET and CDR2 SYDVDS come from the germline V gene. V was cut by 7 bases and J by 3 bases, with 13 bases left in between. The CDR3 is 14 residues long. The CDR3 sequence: CASTPRGPNQAPLF. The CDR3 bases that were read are TGTGCTAGCACCCCCCGGGGGCCCAACCAGGCTCCGCTT. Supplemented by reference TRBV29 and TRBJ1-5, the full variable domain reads DMKVTQMPRYLIKRMGENVLLECGQDMSHETMYWYRQDPGLGLQLIYISYDVDSNSEGDIPKGYRVSRKKREHFSLILDSAKTNQTSVYFCASTPRGPNQAPLFGEGTRLSVL.

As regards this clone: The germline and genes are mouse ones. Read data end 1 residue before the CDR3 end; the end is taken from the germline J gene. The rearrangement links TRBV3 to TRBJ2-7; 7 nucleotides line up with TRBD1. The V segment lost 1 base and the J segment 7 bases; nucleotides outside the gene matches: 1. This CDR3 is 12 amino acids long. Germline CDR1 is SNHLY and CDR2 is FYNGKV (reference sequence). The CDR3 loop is CASSLEQGEQYF. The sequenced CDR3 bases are TGTGCCAGCAGCTTAGAACAGGGGGAACAGTAC.

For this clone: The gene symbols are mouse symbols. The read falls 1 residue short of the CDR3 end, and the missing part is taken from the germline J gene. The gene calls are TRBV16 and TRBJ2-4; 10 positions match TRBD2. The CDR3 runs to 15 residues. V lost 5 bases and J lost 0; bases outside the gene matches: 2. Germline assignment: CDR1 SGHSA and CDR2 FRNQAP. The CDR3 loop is CASSLTGGSQNTLYF. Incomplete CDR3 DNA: TGTGCAAGCAGCCTGACTGGGGGGAGTCAAAACACCTTGTAC. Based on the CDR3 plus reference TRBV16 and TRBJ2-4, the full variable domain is NAGVIQTPRHKVTGKGQEATLWCEPISGHSAVFWYRQTIVQGLEFLTYFRNQAPIDDSGMPKERFSAQMPNQSHSTLKIQSTQPQDSAVYLCASSLTGGSQNTLYFGAGTRLSVL.

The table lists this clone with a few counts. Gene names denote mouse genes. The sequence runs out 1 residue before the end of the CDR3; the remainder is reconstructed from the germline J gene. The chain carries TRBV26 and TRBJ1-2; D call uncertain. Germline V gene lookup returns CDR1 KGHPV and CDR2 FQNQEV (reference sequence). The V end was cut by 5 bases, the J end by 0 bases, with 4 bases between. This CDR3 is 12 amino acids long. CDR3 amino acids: CASSTSNSDYTF. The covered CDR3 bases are TGTGCCAGCAGTACATCAAACTCCGACTACACC. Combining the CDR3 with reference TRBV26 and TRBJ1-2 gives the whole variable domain NSKVIQTPRYLVKGQGQKAKMRCIPEKGHPVVFWYQQNKNNEFKFLINFQNQEVLQQIDMTEKRFSAECPSNSPCSLEIQSSEAGDSALYLCASSTSNSDYTFGSGTRLLVI.

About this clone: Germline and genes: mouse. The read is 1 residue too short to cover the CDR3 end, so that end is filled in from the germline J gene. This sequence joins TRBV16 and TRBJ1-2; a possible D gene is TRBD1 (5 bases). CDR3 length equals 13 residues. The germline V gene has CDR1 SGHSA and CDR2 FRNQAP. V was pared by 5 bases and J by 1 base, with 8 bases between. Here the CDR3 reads CASSPRGNSDYTF. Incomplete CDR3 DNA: TGTGCAAGCAGCCCTAGGGGAAACTCCGACTACACC.

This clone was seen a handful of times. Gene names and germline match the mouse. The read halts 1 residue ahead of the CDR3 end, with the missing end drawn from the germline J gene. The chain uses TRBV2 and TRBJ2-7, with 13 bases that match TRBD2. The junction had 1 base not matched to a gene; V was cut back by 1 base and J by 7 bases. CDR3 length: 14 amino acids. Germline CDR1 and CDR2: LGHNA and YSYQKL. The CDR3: CASSQADWGGEQYF. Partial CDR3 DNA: TGTGCCAGCAGCCAAGCGGACTGGGGGGGCGAACAGTAC.

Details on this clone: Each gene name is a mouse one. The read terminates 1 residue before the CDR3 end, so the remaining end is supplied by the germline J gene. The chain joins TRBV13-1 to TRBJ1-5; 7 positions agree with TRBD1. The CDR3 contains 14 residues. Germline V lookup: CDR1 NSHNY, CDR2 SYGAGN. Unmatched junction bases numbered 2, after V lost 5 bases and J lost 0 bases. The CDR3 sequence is CASRGTDNNQAPLF. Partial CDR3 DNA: TGTGCCAGCAGAGGGACAGATAACAACCAGGCTCCGCTT.

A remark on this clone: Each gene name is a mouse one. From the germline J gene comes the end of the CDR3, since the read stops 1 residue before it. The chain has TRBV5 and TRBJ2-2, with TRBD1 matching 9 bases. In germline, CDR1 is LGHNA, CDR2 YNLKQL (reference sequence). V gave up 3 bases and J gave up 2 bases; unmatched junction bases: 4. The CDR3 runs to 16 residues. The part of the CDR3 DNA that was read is TGTGCCAGCAGCCACGGGACAGGGAGGAACACCGGGCAGCTCTAC. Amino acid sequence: CASSHGTGRNTGQLY. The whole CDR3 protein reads CASSHGTGRNTGQLYF.

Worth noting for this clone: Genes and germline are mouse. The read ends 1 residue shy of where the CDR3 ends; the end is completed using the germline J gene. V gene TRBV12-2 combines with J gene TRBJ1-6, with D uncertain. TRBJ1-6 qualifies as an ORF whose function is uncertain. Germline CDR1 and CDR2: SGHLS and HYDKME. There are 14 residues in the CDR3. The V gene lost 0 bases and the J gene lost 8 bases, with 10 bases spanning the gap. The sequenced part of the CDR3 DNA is TGTGCCAGCTCTCTCACGGGAATGGATTCGCCCCTCTAC. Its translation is CASSLTGMDSPLY. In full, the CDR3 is CASSLTGMDSPLYF.

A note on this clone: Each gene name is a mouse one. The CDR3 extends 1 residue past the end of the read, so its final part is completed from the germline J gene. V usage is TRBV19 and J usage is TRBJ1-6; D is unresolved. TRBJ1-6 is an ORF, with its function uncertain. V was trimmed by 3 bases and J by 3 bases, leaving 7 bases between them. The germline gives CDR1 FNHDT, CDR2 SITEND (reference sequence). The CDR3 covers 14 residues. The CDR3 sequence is CASSTPDYNSPLYF. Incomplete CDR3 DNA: TGTGCCAGCAGTACGCCCGACTATAATTCGCCCCTCTAC.

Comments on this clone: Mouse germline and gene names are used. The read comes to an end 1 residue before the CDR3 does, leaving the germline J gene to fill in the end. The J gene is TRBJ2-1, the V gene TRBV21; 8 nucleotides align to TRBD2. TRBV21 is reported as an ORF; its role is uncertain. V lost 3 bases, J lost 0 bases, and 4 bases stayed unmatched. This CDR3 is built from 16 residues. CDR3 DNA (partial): TGTGCTAGCAGTCACCTGGGGGGCCCTAACTATGCTGAGCAGTTC. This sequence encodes CASSHLGGPNYAEQF. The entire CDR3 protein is CASSHLGGPNYAEQFF.

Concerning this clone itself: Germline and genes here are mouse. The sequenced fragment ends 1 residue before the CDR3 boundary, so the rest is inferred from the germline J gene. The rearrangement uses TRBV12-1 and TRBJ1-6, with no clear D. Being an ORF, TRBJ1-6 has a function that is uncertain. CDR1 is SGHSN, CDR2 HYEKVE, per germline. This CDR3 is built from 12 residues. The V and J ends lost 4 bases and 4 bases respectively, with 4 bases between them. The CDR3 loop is CASSRYNSPLYF. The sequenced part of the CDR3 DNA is TGTGCCAGCTCCAGATATAATTCGCCCCTCTAC.

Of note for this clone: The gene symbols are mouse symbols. The part of the CDR3 DNA that was read is TGTGCCAGCGGGGAGACAACTGGAAATACGCTCTAT. Translation: CASGETTGNTLY. The full CDR3 sequence reads CASGETTGNTLYF. The gene calls are TRBV13-2 and TRBJ1-3; no definite D call. The read halts 1 residue ahead of the CDR3 end, with the missing end drawn from the germline J gene. CDR3 length: 13 residues. Germline loops: CDR1 NNHNN, CDR2 SYGAGS (reference sequence). Trimming shortened V by 5 bases and J by 2 bases, and 8 bases separated the two germline ends.

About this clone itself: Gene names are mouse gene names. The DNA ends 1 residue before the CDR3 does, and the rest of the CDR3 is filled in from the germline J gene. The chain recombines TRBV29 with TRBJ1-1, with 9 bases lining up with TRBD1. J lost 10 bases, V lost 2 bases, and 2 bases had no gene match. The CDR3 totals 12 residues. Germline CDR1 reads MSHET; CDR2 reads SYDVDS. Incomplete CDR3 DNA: TGTGCTAGCAGTTTAGGGACAGGGCGAGTCTTC. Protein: CASSLGTGRVF. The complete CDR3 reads CASSLGTGRVFF.

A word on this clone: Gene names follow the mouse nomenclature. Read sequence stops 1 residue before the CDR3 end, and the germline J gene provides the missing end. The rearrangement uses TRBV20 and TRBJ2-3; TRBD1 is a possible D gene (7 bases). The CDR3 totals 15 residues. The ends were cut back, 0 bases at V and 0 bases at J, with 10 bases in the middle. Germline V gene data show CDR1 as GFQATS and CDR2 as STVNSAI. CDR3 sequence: CGARDQGGSAETLYF. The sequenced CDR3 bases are TGTGGTGCTAGGGATCAGGGGGGTAGTGCAGAAACGCTGTAT.

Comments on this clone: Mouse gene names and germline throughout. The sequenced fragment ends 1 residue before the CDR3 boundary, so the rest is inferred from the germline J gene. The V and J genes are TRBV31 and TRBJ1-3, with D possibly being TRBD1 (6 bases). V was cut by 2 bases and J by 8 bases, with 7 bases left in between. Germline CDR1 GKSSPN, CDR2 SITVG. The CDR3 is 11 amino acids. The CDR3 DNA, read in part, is TGTGCCTGGAGTTCAGGGGATACGCTCTAT. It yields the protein CAWSSGDTLY. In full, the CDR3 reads CAWSSGDTLYF.

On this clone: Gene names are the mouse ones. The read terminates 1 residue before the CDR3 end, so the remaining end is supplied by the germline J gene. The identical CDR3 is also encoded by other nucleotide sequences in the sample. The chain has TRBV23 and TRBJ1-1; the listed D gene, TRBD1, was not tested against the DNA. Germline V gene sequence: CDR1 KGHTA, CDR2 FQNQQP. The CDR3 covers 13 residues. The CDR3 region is CSSSPGQNTEVFF. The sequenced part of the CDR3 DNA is TGCTCCAGCAGTCCGGGACAAAACACAGAAGTCTTC.

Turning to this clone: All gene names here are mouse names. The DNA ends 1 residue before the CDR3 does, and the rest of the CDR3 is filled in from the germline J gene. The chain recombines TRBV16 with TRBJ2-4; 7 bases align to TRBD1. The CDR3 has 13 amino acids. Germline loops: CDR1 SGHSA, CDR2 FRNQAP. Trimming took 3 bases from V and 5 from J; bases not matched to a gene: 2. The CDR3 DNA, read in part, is TGTGCAAGCAGCTTCCGACAGGGAAACACCTTGTAC. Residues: CASSFRQGNTLY. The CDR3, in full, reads CASSFRQGNTLYF.

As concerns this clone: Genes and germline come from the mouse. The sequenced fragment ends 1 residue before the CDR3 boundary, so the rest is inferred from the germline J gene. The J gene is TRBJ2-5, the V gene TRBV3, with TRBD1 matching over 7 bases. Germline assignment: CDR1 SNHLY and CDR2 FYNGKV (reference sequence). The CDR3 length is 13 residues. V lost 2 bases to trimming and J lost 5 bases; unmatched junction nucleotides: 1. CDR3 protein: CASSLYRGDTQYF. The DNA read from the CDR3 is TGTGCCAGCAGCTTATACAGGGGAGACACCCAGTAC. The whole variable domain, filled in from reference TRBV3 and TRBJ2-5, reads GPKVLQIPSHQIIDMGQMVTLNCDPVSNHLYFYWYKQILGQQMEFLVNFYNGKVMEKSKLFKDQFSVERPDGSYFTLKIQPTALEDSAVYFCASSLYRGDTQYFGPGTRLLVL.